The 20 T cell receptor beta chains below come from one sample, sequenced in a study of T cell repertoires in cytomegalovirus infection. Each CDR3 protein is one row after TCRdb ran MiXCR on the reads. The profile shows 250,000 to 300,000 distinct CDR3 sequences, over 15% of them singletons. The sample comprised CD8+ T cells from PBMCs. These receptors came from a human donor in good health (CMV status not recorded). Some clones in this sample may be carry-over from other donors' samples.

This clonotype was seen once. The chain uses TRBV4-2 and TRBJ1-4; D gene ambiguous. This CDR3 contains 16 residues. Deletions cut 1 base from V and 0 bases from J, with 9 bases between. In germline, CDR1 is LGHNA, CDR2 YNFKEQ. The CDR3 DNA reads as TGTGCCAGCAGCCAAGCCCCACAATCAACTAATGAAAAACTGTTTTTT. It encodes CASSQAPQSTNEKLFF.

The CDR3 DNA follows: TGTGCCAGCAGTCCCCCGCGGGTCGGGGGGCCAAACACCGGGGAGCTGTTTTTT. This encodes CASSPPRVGGPNTGELFF. The V call is TRBV27, the J call TRBJ2-2, with TRBD2 as a possible D gene (7 bases). In germline, CDR1 is MNHEY, CDR2 SMNVEV (reference sequence). This CDR3 comprises 18 residues. V was cut by 5 bases and J by 2 bases, with 21 bases left in between.

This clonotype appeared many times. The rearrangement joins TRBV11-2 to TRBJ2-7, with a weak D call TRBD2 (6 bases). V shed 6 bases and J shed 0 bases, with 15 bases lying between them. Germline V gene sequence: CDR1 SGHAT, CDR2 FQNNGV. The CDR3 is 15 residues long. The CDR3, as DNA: TGTGCCAGCAGGACCTCGGGGGACCGCTCCTACGAGCAGTACTTC. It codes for CASRTSGDRSYEQYF.

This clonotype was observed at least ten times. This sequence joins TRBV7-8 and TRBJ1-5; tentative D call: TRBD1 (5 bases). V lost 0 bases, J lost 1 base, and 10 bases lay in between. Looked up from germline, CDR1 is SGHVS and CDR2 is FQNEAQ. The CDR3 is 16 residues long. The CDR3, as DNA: TGTGCCAGCAGCTTAGCGGCAGGGAACAGCAATCAGCCCCAGCATTTT. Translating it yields CASSLAAGNSNQPQHF.

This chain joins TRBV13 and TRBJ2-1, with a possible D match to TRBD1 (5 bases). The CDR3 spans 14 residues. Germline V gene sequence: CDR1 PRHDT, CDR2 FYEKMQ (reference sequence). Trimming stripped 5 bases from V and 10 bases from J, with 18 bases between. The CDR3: CASSVRGTTNEQFF. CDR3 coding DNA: TGTGCCAGCAGCGTAAGGGGTACTACAAACGAGCAGTTCTTC.

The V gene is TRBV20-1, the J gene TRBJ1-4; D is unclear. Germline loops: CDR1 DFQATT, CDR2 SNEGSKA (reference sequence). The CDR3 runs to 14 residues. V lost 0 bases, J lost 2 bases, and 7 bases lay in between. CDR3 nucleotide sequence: TGCAGTGCTAGAGATTTACAGACTAATGAAAAACTGTTTTTT. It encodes CSARDLQTNEKLFF.

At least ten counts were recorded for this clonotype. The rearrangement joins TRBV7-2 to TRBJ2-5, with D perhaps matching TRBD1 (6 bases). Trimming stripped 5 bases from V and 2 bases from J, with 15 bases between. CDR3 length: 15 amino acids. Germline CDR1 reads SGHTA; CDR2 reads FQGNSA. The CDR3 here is CASSRPGTPQETQYF. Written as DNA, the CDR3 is TGTGCCAGCAGCCGCCCCGGGACACCACAAGAGACCCAGTACTTC.

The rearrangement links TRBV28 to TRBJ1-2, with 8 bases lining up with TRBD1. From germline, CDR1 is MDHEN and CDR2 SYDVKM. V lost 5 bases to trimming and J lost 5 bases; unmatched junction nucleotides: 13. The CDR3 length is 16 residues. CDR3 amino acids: CASSIRDRHGIYGYTF. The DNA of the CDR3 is TGTGCCAGCAGTATCCGGGACAGGCACGGGATTTATGGCTACACCTTC.

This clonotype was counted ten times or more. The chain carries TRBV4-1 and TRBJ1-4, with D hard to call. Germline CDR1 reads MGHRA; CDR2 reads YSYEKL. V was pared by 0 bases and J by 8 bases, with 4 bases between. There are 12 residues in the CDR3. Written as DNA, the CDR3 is TGCGCCAGCAGCCAAGATGGCGAAAAACTGTTTTTT. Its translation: CASSQDGEKLFF.

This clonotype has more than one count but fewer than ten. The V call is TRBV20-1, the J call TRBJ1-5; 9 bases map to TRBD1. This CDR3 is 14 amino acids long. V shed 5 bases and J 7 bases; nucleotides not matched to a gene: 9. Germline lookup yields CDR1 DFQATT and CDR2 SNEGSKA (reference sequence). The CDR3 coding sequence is TGCAGTGCTGTAACAGGGGGCGCACACCAGCCCCAGCATTTT. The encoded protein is CSAVTGGAHQPQHF.

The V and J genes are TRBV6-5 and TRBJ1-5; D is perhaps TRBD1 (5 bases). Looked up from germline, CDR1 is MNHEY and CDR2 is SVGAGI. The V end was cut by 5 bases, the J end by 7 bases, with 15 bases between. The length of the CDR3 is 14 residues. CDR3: CASSHRLSKQPQHF. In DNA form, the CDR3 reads TGTGCCAGCAGTCACAGGTTATCTAAGCAGCCCCAGCATTTT.

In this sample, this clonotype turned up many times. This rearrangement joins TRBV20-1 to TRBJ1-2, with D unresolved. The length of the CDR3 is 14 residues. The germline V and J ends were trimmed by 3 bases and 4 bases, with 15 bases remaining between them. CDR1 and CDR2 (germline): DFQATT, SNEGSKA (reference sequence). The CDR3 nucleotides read TGCAGTGCTAGCATCTCTGTCAGCCTCTATGGCTACACCTTC. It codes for CSASISVSLYGYTF.

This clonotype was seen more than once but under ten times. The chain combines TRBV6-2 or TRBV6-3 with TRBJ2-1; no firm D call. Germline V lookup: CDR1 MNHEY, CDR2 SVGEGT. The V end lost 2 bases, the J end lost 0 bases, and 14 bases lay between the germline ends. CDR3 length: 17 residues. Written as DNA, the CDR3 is TGTGCCAGCAGTTACCGCCGAGACTCAAGCTCCTACAATGAGCAGTTCTTC. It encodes CASSYRRDSSSYNEQFF.

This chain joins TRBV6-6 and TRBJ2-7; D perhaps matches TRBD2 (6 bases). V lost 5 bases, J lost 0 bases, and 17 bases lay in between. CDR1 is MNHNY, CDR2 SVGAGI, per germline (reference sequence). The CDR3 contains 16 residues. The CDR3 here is CASSGGAGRDSYEQYF. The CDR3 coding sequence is TGTGCCAGCAGTGGGGGAGCGGGTCGCGACTCCTACGAGCAGTACTTC.

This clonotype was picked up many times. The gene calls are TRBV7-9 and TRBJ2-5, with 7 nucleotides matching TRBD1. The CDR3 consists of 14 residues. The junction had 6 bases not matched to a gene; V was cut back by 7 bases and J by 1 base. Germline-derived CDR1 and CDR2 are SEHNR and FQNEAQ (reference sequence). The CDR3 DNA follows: TGTGCCAGCAAGAAGGGGGCTCGCCAAGAGACCCAGTACTTC. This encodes CASKKGARQETQYF.

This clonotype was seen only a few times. CDR3 amino acids: CASSRTLAGAYEQYF. CDR3 nucleotides: TGCGCCAGCAGCCGAACACTAGCGGGAGCCTACGAGCAGTACTTC. The chain uses TRBV4-1 and TRBJ2-7; 11 bases match TRBD2. CDR1 is MGHRA, CDR2 YSYEKL, per germline. The CDR3 length is 15 residues. V gave up 4 bases and J gave up 2 bases; unmatched junction bases: 4.

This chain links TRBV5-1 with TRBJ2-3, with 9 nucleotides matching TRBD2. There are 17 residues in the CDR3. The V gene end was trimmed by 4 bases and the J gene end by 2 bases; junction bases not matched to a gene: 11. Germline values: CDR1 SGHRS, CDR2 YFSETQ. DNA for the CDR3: TGCGCCAGCAGCCCTTCGGGCGCGGGGGGGATCACAGATACGCAGTATTTT. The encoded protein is CASSPSGAGGITDTQYF.

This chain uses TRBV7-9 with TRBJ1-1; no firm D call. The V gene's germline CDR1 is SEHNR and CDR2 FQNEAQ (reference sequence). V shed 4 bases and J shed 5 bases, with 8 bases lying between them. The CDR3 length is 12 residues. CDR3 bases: TGTGCCAGCAGCTCGGATTGGACTGAAGCTTTCTTT. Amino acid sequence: CASSSDWTEAFF.

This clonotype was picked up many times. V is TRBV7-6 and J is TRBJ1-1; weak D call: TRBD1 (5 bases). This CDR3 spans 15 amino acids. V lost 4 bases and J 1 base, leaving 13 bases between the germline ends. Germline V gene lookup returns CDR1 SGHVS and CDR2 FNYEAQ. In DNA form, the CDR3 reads TGTGCCAGCAGCTCCTACGGGACGGAGAACACTGAAGCTTTCTTT. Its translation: CASSSYGTENTEAFF.

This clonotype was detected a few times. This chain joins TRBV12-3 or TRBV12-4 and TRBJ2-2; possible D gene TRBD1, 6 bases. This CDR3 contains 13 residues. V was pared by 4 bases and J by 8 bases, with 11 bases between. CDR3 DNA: TGTGCCAGCAGTTACAGGGAAAAGGGGGAGCTGTTTTTT. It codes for CASSYREKGELFF.